A single sample gave rise to the 9 T cell receptor beta chains below, sequenced in a study of CD8+ T cells in alopecia areata. Treatment specified: oral pan-JAK inhibitor, 5-10 mg twice daily. RNA was extracted and reverse transcribed into cDNA as the sequencing template. The protocol was immunoSEQ multiplex PCR, while the TCRdb copy is restricted to in-frame clones and leaves out a portion. The data show 100,000 to 150,000 clones, approximately 60% seen once. The sequencing used CD4+ T cells sorted from blood, collected at week 4, from a patient treated with tofacitinib. The receptors stem from a human donor with alopecia areata.

This chain uses TRBV6-5 with TRBJ2-5; TRBD2 matches at 8 bases. The germline CDR1 and CDR2 sequences are MNHEY and SVGAGI. J lost 5 bases, V lost 4 bases, and 9 bases had no gene match. The CDR3 loop spans 15 amino acids. The CDR3 DNA reads as TGTGCCAGCAGTTTCCTTCGGGGGGGCGGTGAGACCCAGTACTTC. Translated, it gives CASSFLRGGGETQYF.

This clone was picked up a small number of times. V is TRBV5-6 and J is TRBJ2-3; 11 positions match TRBD2. Trimming removed 3 bases from V and 8 bases from J; junction bases left unmatched: 8. This CDR3 is 15 amino acids long. Germline lookup yields CDR1 SGHDT and CDR2 YYEEEE. The DNA of the CDR3 is TGTGCCAGCAGCTACCTAACTAGCGGGGGTTCTACGCAGTATTTT. Translating it yields CASSYLTSGGSTQYF.

The chain carries TRBV29-1 and TRBJ2-1; no firm D call. Trimming removed 8 bases at V and 1 base at J, with 9 bases between. Germline CDR1 is SQVTM and CDR2 is ANQGSEA. The CDR3 loop spans 12 amino acids. The CDR3 loop is CSIRASYNEQFF. The DNA for the CDR3 is TGCAGCATCCGGGCTTCCTACAATGAGCAGTTCTTC.

This clone is medium-sized (0.01 to 0.1%) by share. The V call is TRBV19, the J call TRBJ1-1; no firm D call. The CDR3 runs to 13 residues. Germline lookup yields CDR1 LNHDA and CDR2 SQIVND (reference sequence). Deletions cut 3 bases from V and 5 bases from J, with 10 bases between. The CDR3 DNA reads TGTGCCAGTAGTATTGTCTCGGGAACTGAAGCTTTCTTT. Its protein product is CASSIVSGTEAFF.

V and J are TRBV10-3 and TRBJ2-5; D is ambiguous. Deletions cut 0 bases from V and 3 bases from J, with 11 bases between. The germline V gene encodes CDR1 ENHRY and CDR2 SYGVKD. The CDR3 is 15 residues long. The CDR3 protein is CAISESHLAEETQYF. CDR3 bases: TGTGCCATCAGTGAGTCTCATCTCGCGGAAGAGACCCAGTACTTC.

J is TRBJ1-2 and V is TRBV6-5; D not resolved. The CDR3 sequence is 14 residues long. Germline values: CDR1 MNHEY, CDR2 SVGAGI. V lost 6 bases to trimming and J lost 0 bases, with 11 bases between them. The CDR3 here is CASRLGASNYGYTF. CDR3 coding DNA: TGTGCCAGCAGATTGGGTGCATCTAACTATGGCTACACCTTC.

This chain uses TRBV5-1 with TRBJ2-5, with 8 bases identical to TRBD2. V was pared by 0 bases and J by 2 bases, with 6 bases of the junction left unmatched. This CDR3 is built from 16 residues. Germline CDR1 SGHRS, CDR2 YFSETQ. The DNA for the CDR3 is TGCGCCAGCAGCTTGGTACTGGCTAGCGGGCAAGAGACCCAGTACTTC. It encodes CASSLVLASGQETQYF.

This chain links TRBV4-3 with TRBJ1-2, with D unresolved. Germline CDR1 LGHNA, CDR2 YSLEER. The CDR3 totals 14 residues. The V end lost 0 bases, the J end lost 2 bases, and 7 bases lay between the germline ends. The CDR3 sequence is CASSQERYNYGYTF. The DNA of the CDR3 is TGCGCCAGCAGCCAAGAAAGGTACAACTATGGCTACACCTTC.

This clone was seen a few times. This sequence joins TRBV27 and TRBJ1-5, with 7 bases identical to TRBD1. The V and J ends lost 3 bases and 5 bases, in that order; junction bases with no gene match: 4. Germline V gene data show CDR1 as MNHEY and CDR2 as SMNVEV (reference sequence). The CDR3 is 14 amino acids. CDR3 DNA: TGTGCCAGCAGTTTTAGCAGGGGGGATCAGCCCCAGCATTTT. Its translation: CASSFSRGDQPQHF.